The 30 T cell receptor beta chains below all came from one sample that was sequenced in a study of regulatory T cells in long-lasting Graves disease. Investigators prepared the TCR beta libraries by applying iRepertoire HTBI primers and Arm-PCR of CDR3 regions. Via MiXCR, TCRdb re-called the multiplex PCR reads, giving one row per CDR3 protein. The repertoire holds some 440,000 distinct CDR3 sequences, with less than 25% as singletons. The sample's time point: persistent/refractory GD, antithyroid drugs over 5 years with positive TRAb. The authors made the TCR library using RNA they extracted from PBMCs. This material consisted of peripheral blood mononuclear cells (PBMCs), taken when the disease was refractory, from a patient treated with antithyroid drugs. The receptors stem from a female donor with Graves disease.

This clonotype showed up just once. This may be a read error, as it is one base from a much larger clone. The CDR3 does not end in the conserved phenylalanine or tryptophan, so this is likely a read error. The chain couples TRBV29-1 to TRBJ2-7, with D tentatively TRBD1 (5 bases). Per germline, CDR1 SQVTM and CDR2 ANQGSEA. V was shortened by 4 bases and J by 2 bases, with 12 bases between the two germline ends. CDR3 length: 13 residues. The CDR3 is CSVAIQEPYEQYL. In DNA form, the CDR3 reads TGCAGCGTTGCAATACAGGAGCCCTACGAGCAGTACCTC.

In this sample, this clonotype turned up a few times. The chain is built from TRBV7-9 and TRBJ1-2, with 10 positions matching TRBD1. The CDR3 contains 14 residues. J gave up 4 bases and V 7 bases, and 6 bases lay outside the gene matches. The germline V gene encodes CDR1 SEHNR and CDR2 FQNEAQ (reference sequence). The CDR3 region has the DNA TGTGCCAGCACCGGACAGGGGGAAATCTATGGCTACACCTTC. Translated: CASTGQGEIYGYTF.

The rearrangement links TRBV30 to TRBJ1-2; tentatively, D is TRBD1 (6 bases). The CDR3 loop spans 14 amino acids. Trimming shortened V by 6 bases and J by 5 bases, and 19 bases separated the two germline ends. Looked up from germline, CDR1 is GTSNPN and CDR2 is SVGIG (reference sequence). CDR3: CACEGVLTGYGYTF. CDR3 coding DNA: TGTGCCTGCGAAGGGGTCCTGACAGGATATGGCTACACCTTC.

In this sample, this clonotype turned up many times. The V gene is TRBV12-3 or TRBV12-4, the J gene TRBJ1-6; D unresolved. The CDR3 is made up of 13 amino acids. Trimming removed 3 bases from V and 10 bases from J, with 10 bases in between. CDR3 sequence reads: CASSLAGESPLHF. DNA of the CDR3: TGTGCCAGCAGTTTGGCGGGAGAATCACCCCTCCACTTT.

This clonotype was picked up many times. The genes are TRBV6-1 and TRBJ2-5, with 7 bases matching TRBD1. J was trimmed by 4 bases and V by 7 bases; bases with no gene match: 6. From germline, CDR1 is MNHNS and CDR2 SASEGT. This CDR3 spans 13 amino acids. The CDR3 region has the DNA TGTGCCAGCATGACAGGGATGCGAGAGACCCAGTACTTC. Translation gives CASMTGMRETQYF.

This clonotype was seen a handful of times. This rearrangement joins TRBV5-4 to TRBJ2-5, with D unclear. CDR3 length equals 15 residues. The germline CDR1 and CDR2 sequences are SGHNT and YYREEE (reference sequence). Deletions cut 1 base from V and 5 bases from J, with 15 bases between. The CDR3: CASSLFHRGRETQYF. Here the CDR3 DNA reads TGTGCCAGCAGCTTGTTTCATAGAGGACGGGAGACCCAGTACTTC.

This chain links TRBV20-1 with TRBJ2-2; no clear D. Germline V lookup: CDR1 DFQATT, CDR2 SNEGSKA (reference sequence). The CDR3 length is 13 residues. The V end lost 4 bases, the J end lost 3 bases, and 9 bases lay between the germline ends. The CDR3 region has the DNA TGCAGTGCTATGGCGCCTTACACCGGGGAGCTGTTTTTT. It is translated as CSAMAPYTGELFF.

This clonotype occurred many times. The chain employs TRBV27 and TRBJ1-1; a possible D gene is TRBD1 (5 bases). CDR1 is MNHEY and CDR2 is SMNVEV in the germline V gene (reference sequence). The CDR3 length is 15 residues. The germline V and J ends were trimmed by 7 bases and 1 base, with 16 bases remaining between them. The CDR3 nucleotides are TGTGCCAGCAACCCGGGACGACCCTGGAACACTGAAGCTTTCTTT. Residues: CASNPGRPWNTEAFF.

This chain links TRBV19 with TRBJ1-1; the D gene is possibly TRBD1 (6 bases). The CDR3 is made up of 15 amino acids. V was shortened by 7 bases and J by 5 bases, with 20 bases between the two germline ends. CDR1 LNHDA and CDR2 SQIVND come from the germline V gene (reference sequence). CDR3 sequence reads: CASNIFGGRETEAFF. Written as DNA, the CDR3 is TGTGCCAGTAATATTTTCGGGGGGCGAGAAACTGAAGCTTTCTTT. Full variable domain (outside the CDR3, taken from reference TRBV19 and TRBJ1-1): DGGITQSPKYLFRKEGQNVTLSCEQNLNHDAMYWYRQDPGQGLRLIYYSQIVNDFQKGDIAEGYSVSREKKESFPLTVTSAQKNPTAFYLCASNIFGGRETEAFFGQGTRLTVV.

This clonotype was seen at least ten times. The rearrangement links TRBV28 to TRBJ1-1; D ambiguous. There are 12 residues in the CDR3. The V and J ends lost 5 bases and 7 bases respectively, with 11 bases between them. The germline CDR1 and CDR2 sequences are MDHEN and SYDVKM. CDR3 protein: CASSLFRVEAFF. The CDR3 bases are TGTGCCAGCAGTCTATTCCGCGTTGAAGCTTTCTTT.

This chain connects TRBV15 to TRBJ2-3; D gene unclear. V lost 0 bases and J lost 5, with 9 bases in between. The length of the CDR3 is 14 residues. Germline V lookup: CDR1 LNHNV, CDR2 YYDKDF (reference sequence). The CDR3 DNA follows: TGTGCCACCAGCAGAGATCGGGTAGAAGATACGCAGTATTTT. This sequence encodes CATSRDRVEDTQYF.

This sequence joins TRBV7-8 and TRBJ2-2; 12 nucleotides agree with TRBD2. There are 17 residues in the CDR3. V lost 3 bases to trimming and J lost 6 bases; unmatched junction nucleotides: 8. Germline-derived CDR1 and CDR2 are SGHVS and FQNEAQ. The CDR3 spells CASSFGLAGGPAGELFF. The CDR3 region has the DNA TGTGCCAGCAGCTTCGGCCTAGCGGGAGGGCCGGCCGGGGAGCTGTTTTTT.

There are many counts of this clonotype. The rearrangement uses TRBV3-1 and TRBJ1-2; possibly TRBD1 for D (5 bases). Trimming stripped 0 bases from V and 7 bases from J, with 12 bases between. The CDR3 covers 14 residues. Looked up from germline, CDR1 is LGHDT and CDR2 is YNNKEL (reference sequence). CDR3 bases: TGTGCCAGCAGCCAAGACCCAGGGATGGGTGGCTACACCTTC. Its translation: CASSQDPGMGGYTF. The full variable domain, its missing parts supplied by reference TRBV3-1 and TRBJ1-2, is DTAVSQTPKYLVTQMGNDKSIKCEQNLGHDTMYWYKQDSKKFLKIMFSYNNKELIINETVPNRFSPKSPDKAHLNLHINSLELGDSAVYFCASSQDPGMGGYTFGSGTRLTVV.

This chain connects TRBV28 to TRBJ1-3; D unclear. V lost 10 bases and J 8 bases, leaving 21 bases between the germline ends. This CDR3 comprises 14 residues. The V gene's germline CDR1 is MDHEN and CDR2 SYDVKM. CDR3 nucleotide sequence: TGTGCCATCTTTCCCGCCTCCCATGTGGACACCATATATTTT. Translation gives CAIFPASHVDTIYF.

This clonotype was recorded at least ten times. The chain links TRBV7-9 to TRBJ2-2; possible D gene TRBD2, 6 bases. The germline V gene has CDR1 SEHNR and CDR2 FQNEAQ (reference sequence). The CDR3 length is 16 residues. V gave up 6 bases and J gave up 5 bases, with 19 bases separating them. CDR3 protein: CASRFSGARGTGELFF. The CDR3 bases are TGTGCCAGCAGGTTTTCTGGGGCACGGGGGACCGGGGAGCTGTTTTTT.

This clonotype was found many times. This chain uses TRBV28 with TRBJ1-3, with D possibly matching TRBD1 (6 bases). The CDR3 has 16 residues. Germline CDR1 reads MDHEN; CDR2 reads SYDVKM. The V end lost 5 bases, the J end lost 0 bases, and 14 bases lay between the germline ends. This CDR3 reads CASSLRGSFSGNTIYF. The CDR3 nucleotides read TGTGCCAGCAGTCTCAGGGGCTCCTTCTCTGGAAACACCATATATTTT.

The sample holds many counts of this clonotype. The J gene is TRBJ1-1, the V gene TRBV20-1; 7 bases are a match to TRBD1. Losses at the gene ends were 4 bases for V and 1 base for J; bases not matched to a gene: 6. There are 14 residues in the CDR3. Looked up from germline, CDR1 is DFQATT and CDR2 is SNEGSKA (reference sequence). CDR3 in DNA: TGCAGTGCTATAGGGACAGAGTGGAACACTGAAGCTTTCTTT. Its protein product is CSAIGTEWNTEAFF.

CDR3 coding DNA: TGTGCCTGGAGTGTACATTCTGGAGATACGCAGTATTTT. Translated, it gives CAWSVHSGDTQYF. V is TRBV30 and J is TRBJ2-3; D call uncertain. Trimming cost V 0 bases and J 5 bases, with 9 bases left between them. The CDR3 covers 13 residues. Per the germline V gene, CDR1 is GTSNPN and CDR2 is SVGIG (reference sequence). Full variable domain (outside the CDR3, taken from reference TRBV30 and TRBJ2-3): SQTIHQWPATLVQPVGSPLSLECTVEGTSNPNLYWYRQAAGRGLQLLFYSVGIGQISSEVPQNLSASRPQDRQFILSSKKLLLSDSGFYLCAWSVHSGDTQYFGPGTRLTVL.

The genes are TRBV5-1 and TRBJ2-7, with 11 bases lining up with TRBD1. The CDR3 contains 15 residues. CDR1 is SGHRS, CDR2 YFSETQ, per germline. V was pared by 4 bases and J by 7 bases, with 10 bases of the junction left unmatched. The CDR3 region has the DNA TGCGCCAGCAGCCTCGGGACAGGGGGATTGGGTGAGCAGTACTTC. Protein sequence: CASSLGTGGLGEQYF.

The J gene is TRBJ1-5, the V gene TRBV20-1; weak D call: TRBD1 (5 bases). Per the germline V gene, CDR1 is DFQATT and CDR2 is SNEGSKA (reference sequence). V was pared by 6 bases and J by 3 bases, with 18 bases between. The CDR3 extends over 15 amino acids. CDR3 in amino acids: CSAGEGTVVNQPQHF. The CDR3 nucleotides are TGCAGTGCGGGGGAAGGGACTGTTGTCAATCAGCCCCAGCATTTT.

This clonotype was counted only a few times. The chain combines TRBV10-3 with TRBJ2-7; possibly TRBD2 for D (6 bases). This CDR3 comprises 14 residues. Germline V gene lookup returns CDR1 ENHRY and CDR2 SYGVKD. V lost 4 bases, J lost 7 bases, and 17 bases lay in between. CDR3: CAISGGGPNGEQYF. The CDR3 DNA follows: TGTGCCATCAGTGGCGGAGGGCCGAATGGGGAGCAGTACTTC.

This clonotype was observed many times. The chain uses TRBV28 and TRBJ2-5; the match to TRBD2 covers 7 bases. CDR3 length: 16 amino acids. V was clipped by 4 bases and J by 7 bases; unmatched bases: 15. CDR1 is MDHEN and CDR2 is SYDVKM in the germline V gene. The CDR3 DNA sequence: TGTGCCAGCAGTTCGAACGCCGCTAGCGGACCGGGGACCCAGTACTTC. Amino acids: CASSSNAASGPGTQYF.

This clonotype has only a few counts. The V gene is TRBV5-1, the J gene TRBJ1-1, with D perhaps TRBD1 (5 bases). The germline gives CDR1 SGHRS, CDR2 YFSETQ. CDR3 size: 14 residues. V was shortened by 3 bases and J by 3 bases, with 12 bases between the two germline ends. As DNA, the CDR3 is TGCGCCAGCAGCTACCGGGACGGACACACTGAAGCTTTCTTT. Amino acid sequence: CASSYRDGHTEAFF. The full variable domain, with the rest looked up from reference TRBV5-1 and TRBJ1-1, is KAGVTQTPRYLIKTRGQQVTLSCSPISGHRSVSWYQQTPGQGLQFLFEYFSETQRNKGNFPGRFSGRQFSNSRSEMNVSTLELGDSALYLCASSYRDGHTEAFFGQGTRLTVV.

With regard to this clonotype: This clone may be a read error of a much larger clone one base away. The rearrangement uses TRBV28 and TRBJ1-5; D not resolved. Trimming removed 11 bases at V and 6 bases at J, with 14 bases between. In germline, CDR1 is MDHEN, CDR2 SYDVKM. The CDR3 covers 12 residues. The CDR3 here is CAGGAVTQPQHF. CDR3 DNA: TGTGCCGGCGGAGCGGTTACTCAGCCCCAGCATTTT.

This clonotype appeared many times. The chain is built from TRBV7-2 and TRBJ1-2; D gene uncertain. V was clipped by 1 base and J by 5 bases, with 14 bases between them. The CDR3 is 15 amino acids. Germline V CDR1 and CDR2: SGHTA, FQGNSA. Here the CDR3 reads CASSLGSGEAYGYTF. The CDR3 DNA follows: TGTGCCAGCAGCTTAGGGTCGGGAGAAGCGTATGGCTACACCTTC.

This clonotype showed up many times. DNA of the CDR3: TGTGCCAGCAGGGCCCAGGGGGCGCAGGGCTACACCTTC. Its protein is CASRAQGAQGYTF. The rearrangement joins TRBV28 to TRBJ1-2; 8 bases agree with TRBD1. This CDR3 is 13 amino acids long. Germline V gene sequence: CDR1 MDHEN, CDR2 SYDVKM. The V gene end was trimmed by 6 bases and the J gene end by 8 bases; junction bases not matched to a gene: 8.

This clonotype has more than one count but fewer than ten. The chain has TRBV12-3 or TRBV12-4 and TRBJ2-7, with D possibly called TRBD1 or TRBD2 (5 bases each). Trimming left V 7 bases short and J 10 bases short, with 14 bases between. This CDR3 contains 11 residues. The CDR3 reads CASTTGPRQYF. CDR3 DNA sequence: TGTGCCAGCACCACGGGGCCCCGCCAGTACTTC.

This clonotype was picked up a small number of times. The chain employs TRBV5-4 and TRBJ2-7; 9 bases fit TRBD1. This CDR3 comprises 14 residues. Per the germline V gene, CDR1 is SGHNT and CDR2 is YYREEE (reference sequence). Trimming at V came to 4 bases and at J to 6 bases, leaving 8 bases not matched to a gene. The CDR3 region is CASSQGQGFGEQYF. CDR3 DNA: TGTGCCAGCAGCCAAGGACAGGGGTTCGGCGAGCAGTACTTC.

This sequence joins TRBV19 and TRBJ2-3; D gene uncertain. The V end lost 6 bases, the J end lost 1 base, and 14 bases lay between the germline ends. The V gene's germline CDR1 is LNHDA and CDR2 SQIVND (reference sequence). The CDR3 contains 15 residues. The CDR3 reads CASSRLSPGTDTQYF. CDR3 sequence (DNA): TGTGCCAGTAGCAGACTGTCTCCAGGCACAGATACGCAGTATTTT. The full variable domain, completed using reference TRBV19 and TRBJ2-3, is DGGITQSPKYLFRKEGQNVTLSCEQNLNHDAMYWYRQDPGQGLRLIYYSQIVNDFQKGDIAEGYSVSREKKESFPLTVTSAQKNPTAFYLCASSRLSPGTDTQYFGPGTRLTVL.

The chain carries TRBV6-1 and TRBJ2-7, with TRBD1 matching over 9 bases. V was pared by 7 bases and J by 4 bases, with 11 bases of the junction left unmatched. In germline, CDR1 is MNHNS, CDR2 SASEGT. The CDR3 length is 15 residues. The CDR3 region has the DNA TGTGCCAGCACCAGAACAGGGGGCGGGGTTTACGAGCAGTACTTC. This translates into CASTRTGGGVYEQYF.